The clone carrying this T cell receptor (beta chain) appeared once. What it binds is not known. The data derive from a study of siplizumab effects on memory and regulatory T cells. Using immunoSEQ multiplex PCR, the repertoire was profiled, and TCRdb retains in-frame clones only, with some absent. The data contain 110,000 or so clones, approximately 94% of them singletons. Germline CDR1 reads ENHRY; CDR2 reads SYGVKD. After removal of 5 bases from V and 4 bases from J, the junction contained 5 bases not matched to a gene. This CDR3 is 13 amino acids long. Findings and caveats of the study: Naive T cells were seemingly more diverse than memory cells, and major contributions to the alloresponse seemed to be made by them. Proliferating siplizumab-culture Tregs lacked confirmation of suppressive function.

The receptor was isolated from a human donor in good health. The rearrangement links TRBV10-3 to TRBJ2-7, with 7 bases matching TRBD1. Sequenced sample: CD4+ T cells sorted from blood. DNA of the CDR3: TGTGCCATCAGTTGGACAGGAACGTACGAGCAGTACTTC. Protein: CAISWTGTYEQYF.